The rows below give T cell receptor beta chains drawn from one sample of a study of blood T cell repertoires in COVID-19. The data were produced by immunoSEQ multiplex PCR, yet TCRdb's version contains in-frame clones alone and is incomplete. Found here are approximately 400,000 clones, 70% to 90% of them singletons; the top ten hold 0.95% to 1.5%. Sequencing was done on a sample of peripheral blood. These receptors came from a man in his forties or fifties with acute or convalescent COVID-19. Each CDR3 is given with its conserved first and last residue. A D gene is named only where the DNA matches it firmly. Clone size is not always given. Where it is, it says once, few, many or a class for expanded clones.

d_gene	v_gene	j_gene	abundance	CDR3aa	CDR3nt
TRBD1	TRBV3-1/TRBV3-2	TRBJ2-7	.	CASSSSGTARGTYEQYF	TGTGCCAGCAGCTCATCCGGGACAGCGAGGGGAACCTACGAGCAGTACTTC
.	TRBV28	TRBJ2-7	.	CASSLPATGYEQYF	TGTGCCAGCAGTTTACCCGCTACCGGCTACGAGCAGTACTTC
.	TRBV6-5	TRBJ1-5	.	CASRSLTYSNQPQHF	TGTGCCAGCAGGTCCCTCACCTATAGCAATCAGCCCCAGCATTTT
TRBD1	TRBV18	TRBJ1-2	.	CASSPGQGYYGYTF	TGTGCCAGCTCACCGGGACAGGGCTACTATGGCTACACCTTC
.	TRBV30	TRBJ2-7	.	CAWSVSGTYEQYF	TGTGCCTGGAGTGTGTCAGGGACCTACGAGCAGTACTTC
TRBD1	TRBV15	TRBJ2-3	.	CATSAVEGAVITDTQYF	TGTGCCACCAGCGCGGTTGAGGGGGCCGTTATCACAGATACGCAGTATTTT
TRBD1	TRBV7-2	TRBJ1-1	once	CASSSGQGARATEAFF	TGTGCCAGCAGCTCTGGACAGGGGGCGCGGGCCACTGAAGCTTTCTTT
.	TRBV14	TRBJ1-2	.	CASSRLGRDYGYTF	TGTGCCAGCAGCCGACTAGGGCGTGACTATGGCTACACCTTC
.	TRBV5-1	TRBJ1-1	.	CASSLARDTEAFF	TGCGCCAGCAGCTTGGCCAGGGACACTGAAGCTTTCTTT
.	TRBV6-5	TRBJ2-5	once	CASRQVSGGETQYF	TGTGCCAGCCGACAGGTGTCGGGTGGCGAGACCCAGTACTTC
TRBD2	TRBV27	TRBJ2-7	.	CASSRLAGYEQYF	TGTGCCAGCAGTAGGCTAGCGGGTTACGAGCAGTACTTC
TRBD1	TRBV2	TRBJ1-2	.	CASRDREVGYTF	TGTGCCAGCAGGGACAGGGAGGTTGGCTACACCTTC
.	TRBV5-6	TRBJ2-7	.	CASSRTGSTSSYEQYF	TGTGCCAGCAGTCGAACAGGTTCTACCAGCTCCTACGAGCAGTACTTC
.	TRBV3-1/TRBV3-2	TRBJ2-7	.	CASSQRSSAGREQYF	TGTGCCAGCAGCCAAAGGTCTTCGGCGGGCCGCGAGCAGTACTTC
.	TRBV18	TRBJ2-7	.	CASSPRPGGRGTHYEQYF	TGTGCCAGCTCACCCCGCCCCGGGGGCAGGGGGACCCACTACGAGCAGTACTTC
TRBD1	TRBV4-1	TRBJ1-5	once	CASSQRGPGQSLQPQHF	TGCGCCAGCAGCCAAAGAGGCCCGGGACAGTCCCTCCAGCCCCAGCATTTT
TRBD1	TRBV12-5	TRBJ2-2	.	CASGATTGTGATGELFF	TGTGCTAGTGGTGCCACGACCGGGACAGGGGCCACCGGGGAGCTGTTTTTT
TRBD1	TRBV19	TRBJ1-5	.	CASHRGSNQPQHF	TGTGCCAGTCACAGGGGGAGCAATCAGCCCCAGCATTTT
.	TRBV28	TRBJ1-5	.	CASSFLRYSNQPQHF	TGTGCCAGCAGTTTTCTCAGGTATAGCAATCAGCCCCAGCATTTT
.	TRBV7-7	TRBJ2-1	many	CASSSRSGTYNEQFF	TGTGCTAGCAGCTCCCGTAGCGGCACCTACAATGAGCAGTTCTTC
.	TRBV2	TRBJ1-5	.	CASSVVLGGNQPQHF	TGTGCCAGCAGTGTTGTCCTAGGGGGCAATCAGCCCCAGCATTTT
.	TRBV19	TRBJ2-2	once	CASRSTGNTGELFF	TGTGCCAGTAGGTCCACCGGGAACACCGGGGAGCTGTTTTTT
.	TRBV7-2	TRBJ1-3	.	CASSPRALDISGNTIYF	TGTGCCAGCAGCCCCCGTGCACTCGATATCTCTGGAAACACCATATATTTT
.	TRBV6-5	TRBJ1-3	.	CASSYSRGSGNTIYF	TGTGCCAGCAGTTACTCGCGGGGCTCTGGAAACACCATATATTTT
TRBD2	TRBV4-2	TRBJ2-3	once	CASSQVPGGTDTQYF	TGTGCCAGCAGCCAAGTCCCCGGGGGGACAGATACGCAGTATTTT
.	TRBV14	TRBJ1-4	.	CASSQVGAGKWTNEKLFF	TGTGCCAGCAGCCAAGTTGGTGCGGGGAAATGGACTAATGAAAAACTGTTTTTT
.	TRBV29-1	TRBJ1-5	.	CSVGAGNQPQHF	TGCAGCGTTGGGGCAGGAAATCAGCCCCAGCATTTT
.	TRBV6-5	TRBJ1-3	.	CASSTGNTIYF	TGTGCCAGCAGTACAGGAAACACCATATATTTT
.	TRBV19	TRBJ1-3	.	CASSIDQRSSGNTIYF	TGTGCCAGTAGTATAGACCAGCGCTCCTCTGGAAACACCATATATTTT
TRBD1	TRBV5-5	TRBJ1-1	.	CASSLATAGGTEAFF	TGTGCCAGCAGCTTGGCGACAGCAGGGGGGACTGAAGCTTTCTTT
.	TRBV7-9	TRBJ1-3	.	CASSFRGEGNTIYF	TGTGCCAGCAGCTTTAGGGGCGAAGGAAACACCATATATTTT
.	TRBV18	TRBJ2-1	.	CASSPRGSYNEQFF	TGTGCCAGCTCACCGCGGGGCTCCTACAATGAGCAGTTCTTC
.	TRBV2	TRBJ1-2	.	CASRFRQNIYGYTF	TGTGCCAGCCGGTTCCGACAGAACATCTATGGCTACACCTTC
TRBD2	TRBV28	TRBJ2-3	.	CASSFGREKDTDTQYF	TGTGCCAGCAGTTTTGGGCGGGAGAAGGACACAGATACGCAGTATTTT
TRBD2	TRBV3-1/TRBV3-2	TRBJ2-2	.	CATRQREGAGELFF	TGTGCCACGCGGCAGCGGGAGGGGGCCGGGGAGCTGTTTTTT
TRBD2	TRBV19	TRBJ2-3	.	CASSSTSGRMTSTDTQYF	TGTGCCAGTAGTTCAACTAGCGGGAGAATGACTAGCACAGATACGCAGTATTTT
.	TRBV5-6	TRBJ2-1	.	CASSLGSLAAYNEQFF	TGTGCCAGCAGCTTGGGGAGTCTAGCAGCCTACAATGAGCAGTTCTTC
TRBD2	TRBV27	TRBJ2-5	.	CASSLSVREGYQETQYF	TGTGCCAGCAGTTTATCGGTACGGGAGGGATACCAAGAGACCCAGTACTTC
.	TRBV5-4	TRBJ2-1	.	CASSLGNNEQFF	TGTGCCAGCAGCTTGGGTAACAATGAGCAGTTCTTC
.	TRBV7-9	TRBJ2-5	.	CASSFGGIQETQYF	TGTGCCAGCAGCTTTGGGGGCATCCAAGAGACCCAGTACTTC
TRBD2	TRBV30	TRBJ2-2	.	CAWSLTSGIGELFF	TGTGCCTGGAGTCTGACTAGCGGGATCGGGGAGCTGTTTTTT
.	TRBV5-1	TRBJ1-2	.	CASSLRGHGYTF	TGCGCCAGCAGCTTGAGGGGCCATGGCTACACCTTC
TRBD1	TRBV7-8	TRBJ2-1	.	CASSLGVGTGGSEQFF	TGTGCCAGCAGCTTAGGCGTAGGGACAGGGGGGAGTGAGCAGTTCTTC
.	TRBV7-3	TRBJ1-1	.	CASSLLARNTEAFF	TGTGCCAGCAGCTTGTTAGCCAGGAACACTGAAGCTTTCTTT
.	TRBV9	TRBJ1-3	.	CASSPSSGASSGNTIYF	TGTGCCAGCAGCCCCTCATCAGGGGCGAGCTCTGGAAACACCATATATTTT
TRBD2	TRBV5-1	TRBJ2-6	many	CASSLAGTSGSGANVLTF	TGCGCCAGCAGCTTGGCCGGGACTAGCGGCTCTGGGGCCAACGTCCTGACTTTC
TRBD2	TRBV6-5	TRBJ2-7	.	CASSYSGLAGGGEQYF	TGTGCCAGCAGTTACTCGGGACTAGCGGGAGGGGGAGAGCAGTACTTC
.	TRBV5-1	TRBJ1-5	.	CASSLRGLGQPQHF	TGCGCCAGCAGTCTCCGGGGTTTGGGTCAGCCCCAGCATTTT
TRBD2	TRBV6-5	TRBJ2-3	.	CASGSGAGTDTQYF	TGTGCCAGCGGTAGCGGGGCTGGCACAGATACGCAGTATTTT
.	TRBV6-2/TRBV6-3	TRBJ1-2	.	CASSYSIYSNYGYTF	TGTGCCAGCAGTTACTCGATATACAGCAACTATGGCTACACCTTC